This T cell receptor (beta chain) was documented in a study of identical twins. Notes on this clonotype: The antigen remains unidentified.

Via MiXCR, TCRdb re-called the 5' RACE reads, giving one row per CDR3 protein. The table has under 500,000 distinct CDR3 sequences, 13% to 15% seen once. Germline lookup yields CDR1 SQVTM and CDR2 ANQGSEA. The ends lost 4 bases at V and 3 bases at J; junction bases unmatched: 8. This CDR3 spans 14 amino acids. Regarding the study as a whole: Conclusions relied on cross-sectional statistical analysis, not following the same donors.

These data were also reused for a study on yellow fever vaccine responses in identical twins.

The chain couples TRBV29-1 to TRBJ1-2; 7 positions match TRBD1. The specimen sequenced was CD4+ T cells sorted from blood. The TCR sequence derives from a woman younger than 30 in good health. CDR3 coding DNA: TGCAGCGTTGTGGGGACAGTAAAAGACTATGGCTACACCTTC. This encodes CSVVGTVKDYGYTF.